Listed below are T cell receptor beta chains from one sample, sequenced in a study of shared clonotypes between healthy human individuals. Sequencing used immunoSEQ multiplex PCR; TCRdb keeps in-frame clones, though not all of them. The table shows around 510,000 clones, with about 96% occurring only once. Sequenced input: naive CD4+ T cells sorted from blood. The receptors shown here come from a woman between 25 and 40 years old in good health. Both conserved end residues are part of each CDR3. The D gene is left open where the match is weak. Expanded clones are given a class, and other clones once, few, many or no size at all.

d_call clone_size j_call v_call cdr3_aa cdr3_nt
. . TRBJ2-5 TRBV27 CASSLRFRETQYF TGTGCCAGCTCTCTGAGGTTCCGGGAGACCCAGTACTTC
TRBD1 . TRBJ1-1 TRBV29-1 CSVNPDRVGNAEAFF TGCAGCGTTAACCCGGACAGGGTGGGTAATGCTGAAGCTTTCTTT
TRBD1 . TRBJ1-1 TRBV6-1 CASSFGTAFDTEAFF TGTGCCAGCAGCTTTGGGACAGCCTTCGACACTGAAGCTTTCTTT
TRBD2 . TRBJ2-3 TRBV7-3 CASSYSSGKGTDTQYF TGTGCCAGCAGCTATTCTAGCGGGAAGGGAACAGATACGCAGTATTTT
TRBD1 few TRBJ1-4 TRBV19 CASSSDRGEKLFF TGTGCCAGTAGTTCGGACAGGGGTGAAAAACTGTTTTTT
. . TRBJ2-1 TRBV7-2 CASSSSSTSYNEQFF TGTGCCAGCAGCTCCTCTAGCACCTCCTACAATGAGCAGTTCTTC
. . TRBJ2-3 TRBV5-6 CASSFRGTRGTDTQYF TGTGCCAGCAGCTTCCGGGGGACCAGGGGCACAGATACGCAGTATTTT
TRBD2 once TRBJ2-3 TRBV6-1 CASTTSGSGADTQYF TGTGCCAGCACGACTAGCGGGAGCGGCGCAGATACGCAGTATTTT
TRBD2 . TRBJ2-1 TRBV5-1 CASSFDGLAGDNEQFF TGCGCCAGCAGCTTCGACGGACTAGCGGGAGATAATGAGCAGTTCTTC
TRBD1 . TRBJ1-1 TRBV30 CAGRQGGTEAFF TGTGCCGGAAGACAGGGCGGCACTGAAGCTTTCTTT
. once TRBJ1-5 TRBV9 CASSAQWGVNQPQHF TGTGCCAGCAGCGCCCAGTGGGGGGTTAATCAGCCCCAGCATTTT
TRBD1 . TRBJ1-2 TRBV5-1 CASSAGQGMDGYGYTF TGCGCCAGCAGCGCCGGACAGGGGATGGATGGCTATGGCTACACCTTC
. once TRBJ1-5 TRBV28 CASSPTGYSNQPQHF TGTGCCAGCAGTCCGACGGGGTATAGCAATCAGCCCCAGCATTTT
TRBD2 . TRBJ2-7 TRBV19 CASSKKGSSGRAAYEQYF TGTGCCAGTAGTAAGAAGGGTTCTAGCGGGAGGGCCGCGTACGAGCAGTACTTC
TRBD1 . TRBJ2-7 TRBV9 CASSAGTGVFYEQYF TGTGCCAGCAGCGCCGGGACAGGGGTCTTCTACGAGCAGTACTTC
. . TRBJ2-3 TRBV19 CASSIGTAFTDTQYF TGTGCCAGTAGTATAGGGACAGCCTTTACAGATACGCAGTATTTT
. once TRBJ2-7 TRBV14 CASSQVGRPTNSYEQYF TGTGCCAGCAGCCAAGTAGGTAGGCCTACCAACTCCTACGAGCAGTACTTC
TRBD2 once TRBJ2-2 TRBV18 CASSVTSGTGELFF TGTGCCAGCTCAGTGACTAGCGGGACCGGGGAGCTGTTTTTT
TRBD2 . TRBJ2-3 TRBV27 CASSLFAGVGTDTQYF TGTGCCAGCAGTTTATTCGCGGGAGTAGGAACAGATACGCAGTATTTT
. . TRBJ2-1 TRBV6-6 CASSPGGTGSYNEQFF TGTGCCAGCAGCCCCGGGGGTACTGGCTCCTACAATGAGCAGTTCTTC
. . TRBJ1-2 TRBV5-8 CASSLDRSTYGYTF TGTGCCAGCAGCTTGGATCGGAGTACCTATGGCTACACCTTC
. . TRBJ1-5 TRBV28 CASSFRGGLNQPQHF TGTGCCAGCAGTTTTCGAGGGGGGCTTAATCAGCCCCAGCATTTT
. . TRBJ2-3 TRBV29-1 CSVEQTDTQYF TGCAGCGTTGAGCAGACAGATACGCAGTATTTT
. . TRBJ2-7 TRBV5-1 CASSLDAFYEQYF TGCGCCAGCAGCTTGGACGCTTTCTACGAGCAGTACTTC
. . TRBJ2-5 TRBV18 CASSPQLQETQYF TGTGCCAGCTCACCACAGTTACAAGAGACCCAGTACTTC